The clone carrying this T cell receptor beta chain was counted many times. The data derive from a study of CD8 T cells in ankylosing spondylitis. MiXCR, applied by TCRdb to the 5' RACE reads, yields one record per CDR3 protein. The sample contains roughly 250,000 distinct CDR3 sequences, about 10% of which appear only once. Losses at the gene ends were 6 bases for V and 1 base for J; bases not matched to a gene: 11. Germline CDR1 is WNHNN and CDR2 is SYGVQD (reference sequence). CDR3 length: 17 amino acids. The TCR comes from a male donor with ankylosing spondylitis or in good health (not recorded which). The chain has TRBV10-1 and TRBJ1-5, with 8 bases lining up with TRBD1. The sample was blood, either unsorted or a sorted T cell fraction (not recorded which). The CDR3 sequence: CASSNTQGAWSNQPQHF. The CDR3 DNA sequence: TGCGCCAGCAGCAACACTCAGGGGGCTTGGAGCAATCAGCCCCAGCATTTT.